This T cell receptor beta chain was found in a study of blood T cell repertoires in COVID-19. Study summary: Italy, Spain and the United States were the sources of the convalescent and acute COVID-19 samples. T cells, B-cell-depleted T cells, or PBMCs provided the cDNA or gDNA that served as material.

In the original analysis: Nucleated cell counts were estimated from reference gene primer amplification. Profiled with immunoSEQ multiplex PCR; TCRdb holds only in-frame clones, not every one. V, J and clone size are taken as reported in that table, and D and trimming were inferred from the DNA itself. The sample carries approximately 160,000 clones, about 83% recorded once. Cohort allocation depended upon clinical history that participants reported. CDR1 is GTSNPN and CDR2 is SVGIG in the germline V gene (reference sequence). Trimming pared 5 bases from V and 3 bases from J, leaving 19 bases between. This CDR3 contains 15 residues.

The sequencing input was PBMCs or T cells enriched from blood (not recorded which). The gene calls are TRBV30 and TRBJ1-2; TRBD1 might be the D (6 bases). This clonotype was obtained from a woman aged 45-59 years in a cohort exposed to, infected with or recovered from COVID-19 (not recorded which). CDR3 region: CAWGLGRGIDYGYTF. The CDR3 bases are TGTGCCTGGGGGTTGGGCAGGGGAATCGACTATGGCTACACCTTC. The full variable domain, in which reference TRBV30 and TRBJ1-2 provide the parts outside the CDR3, is SQTIHQWPATLVQPVGSPLSLECTVEGTSNPNLYWYRQAAGRGLQLLFYSVGIGQISSEVPQNLSASRPQDRQFILSSKKLLLSDSGFYLCAWGLGRGIDYGYTFGSGTRLTVV.